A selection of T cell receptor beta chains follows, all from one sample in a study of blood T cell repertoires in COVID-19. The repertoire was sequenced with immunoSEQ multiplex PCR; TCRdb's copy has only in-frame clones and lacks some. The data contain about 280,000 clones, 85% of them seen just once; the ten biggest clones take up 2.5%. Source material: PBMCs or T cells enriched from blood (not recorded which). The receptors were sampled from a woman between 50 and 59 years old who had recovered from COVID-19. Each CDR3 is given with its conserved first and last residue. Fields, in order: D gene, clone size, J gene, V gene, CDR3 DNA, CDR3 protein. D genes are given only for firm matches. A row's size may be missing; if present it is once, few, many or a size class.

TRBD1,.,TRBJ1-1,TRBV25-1,TGTGCCAGCAGGGAAACAGGGGGCAGGACTGAAGCTTTCTTT,CASRETGGRTEAFF
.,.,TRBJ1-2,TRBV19,TGTGCCAGTAGTATGACAGGATCTAACTATGGCTACACCTTC,CASSMTGSNYGYTF
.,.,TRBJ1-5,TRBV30,TGTGCCTGGAGTGTCGACCTAGGGGGAAACAATCAGCCCCAGCATTTT,CAWSVDLGGNNQPQHF
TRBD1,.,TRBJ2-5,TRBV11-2,TGTGCCAGCAGCTTAGCTAGGGGACAGCAAGAGACCCAGTACTTC,CASSLARGQQETQYF
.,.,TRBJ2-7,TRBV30,TGTGCCTGGATTCCGGGTAGCTACGAGCAGTACTTC,CAWIPGSYEQYF
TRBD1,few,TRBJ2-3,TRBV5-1,TGCGCCAGCGGGACAGGTAGCACAGATACGCAGTATTTT,CASGTGSTDTQYF
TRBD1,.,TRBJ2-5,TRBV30,TGTGCCTGGAGTGTACAGGGGCAAGAGACCCAGTACTTC,CAWSVQGQETQYF
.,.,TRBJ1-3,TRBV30,TGTGCCTGGAGTCGGGGAGTTAGGGACACCATATATTTT,CAWSRGVRDTIYF
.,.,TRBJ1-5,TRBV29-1,TGCAGCGTTGGTGACGTTGCAGGTCAGCCCCAGCATTTT,CSVGDVAGQPQHF
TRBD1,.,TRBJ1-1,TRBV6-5,TGTGCCAGCAGCACGACAGGGGACACTGAAGCTTTCTTT,CASSTTGDTEAFF
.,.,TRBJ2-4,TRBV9,TGTGCCAGCAGCGGGACTATTACGGGGAACATTCAGTACTTC,CASSGTITGNIQYF
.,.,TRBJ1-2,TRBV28,TGTGCCAGCAGACCCCCGGGGAGCCCCCATGGCTACACCTTC,CASRPPGSPHGYTF
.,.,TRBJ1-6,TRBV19,TGTGCCGAGAAAAAAGGGGATGAGAATTCACCCCTCCACTTT,CAEKKGDENSPLHF
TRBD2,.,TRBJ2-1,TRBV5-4,TGTGCCAGCAGCCGTGCCGGGACTAGCGGGTACAATGAGCAGTTCTTC,CASSRAGTSGYNEQFF
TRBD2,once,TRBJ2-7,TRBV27,TGTGCCAGCAGTACCCTGACTAGCGCGAAACACGAGCAGTACTTC,CASSTLTSAKHEQYF
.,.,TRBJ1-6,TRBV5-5,TGTGCCAGCAGCTATCACGGACAGAATTCACCCCTCCACTTT,CASSYHGQNSPLHF
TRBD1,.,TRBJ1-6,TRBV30,TGTGCCCTTGAACAGGGGTCAATGAATTCACCCCTCCACTTT,CALEQGSMNSPLHF
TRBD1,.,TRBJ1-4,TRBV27,TGTGCCAGCAGCGATCTAGGGGGCGCTGATGGAAAACTGTTTTTT,CASSDLGGADGKLFF
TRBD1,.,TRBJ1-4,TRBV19,TGTGCCAGTAGTATAGATTGGACAGGGGGTGGAGAAAAACTGTTTTTT,CASSIDWTGGGEKLFF
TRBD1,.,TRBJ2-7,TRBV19,TGTGCCAGTAGTATAGTTTTCGCCAGGGGGTTGTCCTACGAGCAGTACTTC,CASSIVFARGLSYEQYF
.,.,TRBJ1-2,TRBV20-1,TGCAGTGCTAGTACAGCTGGCTACACCTTC,CSASTAGYTF
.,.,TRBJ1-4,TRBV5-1,TGCGCCAGCAACTTTGGAGGGGCGGTTAATGAAAAACTGTTTTTT,CASNFGGAVNEKLFF
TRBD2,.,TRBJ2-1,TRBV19,TGTGCCAGTAGTATAGGGTCTAGCGGCCACAATGAGCAGTTCTTC,CASSIGSSGHNEQFF
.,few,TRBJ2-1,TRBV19,TGTGCCAGTAACTTGGACTCGGACAATGAGCAGTTCTTC,CASNLDSDNEQFF
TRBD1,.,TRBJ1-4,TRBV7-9,TGTGCCAGCAGCCGATCGGGACAGGCAACTAATGAAAAACTGTTTTTT,CASSRSGQATNEKLFF
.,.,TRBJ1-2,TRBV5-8,TGTGCCAGCAGGACTAGGGGACGGCTAGATGGCTACACCTTC,CASRTRGRLDGYTF
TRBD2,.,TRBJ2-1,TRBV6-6,TGTGCCAGCAGTCGAGGGGACTTAGCGGGGGGTGCCTACAATGAGCAGTTCTTC,CASSRGDLAGGAYNEQFF
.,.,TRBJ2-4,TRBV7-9,TGTGCCAGCAGCTTAGCCAGGGGCCGAAACATTCAGTACTTC,CASSLARGRNIQYF
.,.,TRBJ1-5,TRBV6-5,TGTGCCAGCACCCCCAACCCCGACGGGCAGCCCCAGCATTTT,CASTPNPDGQPQHF
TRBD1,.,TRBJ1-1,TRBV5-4,TGTGCCAGCAGCGACGAGGGGGGGACAGGGACCACTGAAGCTTTCTTT,CASSDEGGTGTTEAFF
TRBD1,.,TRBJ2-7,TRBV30,TGTGCCTGGAAGACAGGGAACGAGCAGTACTTC,CAWKTGNEQYF
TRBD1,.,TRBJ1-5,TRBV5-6,TGTGCCAGCAGCTTTGGTACAGGGGTAGGTAGTGGCAATCAGCCCCAGCATTTT,CASSFGTGVGSGNQPQHF
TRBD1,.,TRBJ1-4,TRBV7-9,TGTGCCAGCAGCGAAAACAGGGGATATACGGAAAAACTGTTTTTT,CASSENRGYTEKLFF
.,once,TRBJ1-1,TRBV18,TGTGCCAGCTCACCACCGGAGAGGGCCCCGAACACTGAAGCTTTCTTT,CASSPPERAPNTEAFF
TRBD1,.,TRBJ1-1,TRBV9,TGTGCCAGCAGCGTAGGGACAGGGGGAAACCTGAGGACTGAAGCTTTCTTT,CASSVGTGGNLRTEAFF
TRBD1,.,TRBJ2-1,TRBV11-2,TGTGCCAGCAGCAGAGGACAGGGGGAACACAATGAGCAGTTCTTC,CASSRGQGEHNEQFF
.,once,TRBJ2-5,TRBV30,TGTGCCTGGAGTTCAGGGTTCCAAGAGACCCAGTACTTC,CAWSSGFQETQYF
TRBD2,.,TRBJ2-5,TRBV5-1,TGCGCCAGCAGAGCGGGGGAGCTCCAAGAGACCCAGTACTTC,CASRAGELQETQYF
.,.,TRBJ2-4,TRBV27,TGTGCCAGCAGTTTAACCCCCATACTAGCCAAAAACATTCAGTACTTC,CASSLTPILAKNIQYF
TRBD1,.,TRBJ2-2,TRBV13,TGTGCCAGCAGCTTAGGGACAGGGGGACGGAGCACCGGGGAGCTGTTTTTT,CASSLGTGGRSTGELFF
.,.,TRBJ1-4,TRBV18,TGTGCCAGCTCACCATCTTTGTCTTCTCAGATTAATGAAAAACTGTTTTTT,CASSPSLSSQINEKLFF
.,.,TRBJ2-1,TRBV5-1,TGCGCCAGCAGCTTGGGTGGCCTGGCGGGCTACAATGAGCAGTTCTTC,CASSLGGLAGYNEQFF